The entry that follows covers one T cell receptor beta chain sequence. Antigen: not known. This sample was included in a study of cytomegalovirus exposure and HLA in healthy donors. Germline CDR1 and CDR2: GTSNPN and SVGIG (reference sequence). With 7 bases removed from V and 0 bases from J, the gap between germline ends came to 18 bases. This CDR3 spans 15 amino acids. Whole-study findings and limits: The classifier reportedly diagnosed cytomegalovirus status with high specificity and sensitivity. Per a later analysis, fewer than 20,000 TCR beta sequences showed association with HLA alleles at 0.05 false discovery rate. Earlier findings revealed that most TCR beta V segments proved productive either about 90% or about 30% of the time.

PCR primers comprised 60 Vbeta and 13 Jbeta primers. Only in-frame clones appear in the TCRdb table, and some are missing; sequencing was by immunoSEQ multiplex PCR. Of about 130,000 clones listed, roughly 80% are singletons. Donors counted as nominally healthy when sampled, yet unrecorded immune exposures were likely. The origin of this receptor is a boy aged 5 to 17 in good health and CMV-seronegative. V usage is TRBV30 and J usage is TRBJ1-1, with D possibly TRBD1 on 5 matching bases. The sequenced sample consisted of PBMCs. CDR3 loop: CASTTIQAVNTEAFF. The CDR3 coding sequence is TGTGCCTCCACTACAATACAGGCAGTGAACACTGAAGCTTTCTTT.